The sequence of this T cell receptor beta chain was determined in a study of blood T cell repertoires in COVID-19. Study-level information: Donors in the United States, Italy and Spain gave samples during acute or convalescent COVID-19.

Patients in Seattle were enrolled during active infection, then followed longitudinally. The assay was immunoSEQ multiplex PCR, and TCRdb's table has in-frame clones only and misses some. The sample yields approximately 240,000 clones, 75% to 85% seen once. The specimen was peripheral blood. This TCR was recovered from a young woman with COVID-19, enrolled during active disease.

This CDR3 reads CASRLGQHTGELFF. CDR3 bases: TGCGCCAGCAGATTGGGACAGCACACCGGGGAGCTGTTTTTT. The chain carries TRBV4-3 and TRBJ2-2, with 7 nucleotides matching TRBD1. Germline assignment: CDR1 LGHNA and CDR2 YSLEER. CDR3 size: 14 residues. V dropped 6 bases and J dropped 3; count of bases not matched to a gene: 4.